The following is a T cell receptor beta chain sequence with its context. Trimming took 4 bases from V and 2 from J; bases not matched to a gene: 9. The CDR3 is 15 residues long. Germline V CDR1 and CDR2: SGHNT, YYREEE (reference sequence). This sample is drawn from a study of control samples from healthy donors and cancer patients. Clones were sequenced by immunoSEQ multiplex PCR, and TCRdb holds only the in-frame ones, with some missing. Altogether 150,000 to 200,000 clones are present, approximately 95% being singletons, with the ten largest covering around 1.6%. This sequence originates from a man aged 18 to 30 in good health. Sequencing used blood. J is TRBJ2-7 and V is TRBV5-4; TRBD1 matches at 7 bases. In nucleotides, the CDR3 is TGTGCCAGCAGCCGCAGACAGGGTAGCACCTACGAGCAGTACTTC. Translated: CASSRRQGSTYEQYF.